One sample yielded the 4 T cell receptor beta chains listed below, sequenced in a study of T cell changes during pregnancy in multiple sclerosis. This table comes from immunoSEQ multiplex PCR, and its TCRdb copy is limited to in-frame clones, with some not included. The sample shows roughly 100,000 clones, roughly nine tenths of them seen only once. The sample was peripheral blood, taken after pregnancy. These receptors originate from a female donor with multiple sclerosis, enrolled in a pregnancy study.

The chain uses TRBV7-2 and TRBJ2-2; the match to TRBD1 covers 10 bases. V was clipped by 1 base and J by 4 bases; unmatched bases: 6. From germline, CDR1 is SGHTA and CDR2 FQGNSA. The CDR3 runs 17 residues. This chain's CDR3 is CASSLVGTGDFTGELFF. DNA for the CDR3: TGTGCCAGCAGCTTAGTTGGGACAGGGGATTTCACCGGGGAGCTGTTTTTT.

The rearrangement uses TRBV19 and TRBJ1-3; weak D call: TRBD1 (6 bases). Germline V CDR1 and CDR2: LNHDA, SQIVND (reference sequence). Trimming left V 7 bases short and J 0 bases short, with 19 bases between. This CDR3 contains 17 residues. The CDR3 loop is CASTVRPGGPSGNTIYF. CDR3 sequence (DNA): TGTGCCAGTACCGTACGACCGGGGGGCCCCTCTGGAAACACCATATATTTT.

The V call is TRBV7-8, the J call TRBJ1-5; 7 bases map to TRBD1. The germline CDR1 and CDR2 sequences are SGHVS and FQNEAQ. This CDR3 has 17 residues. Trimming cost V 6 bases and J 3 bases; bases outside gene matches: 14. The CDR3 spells CASSKSWRQGDNQPQHF. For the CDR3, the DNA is TGTGCCAGCAGTAAAAGTTGGCGCCAGGGGGACAATCAGCCCCAGCATTTT. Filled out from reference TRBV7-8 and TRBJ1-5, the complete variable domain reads GAGVSQSPRYKVAKRGQDVALRCDPISGHVSLFWYQQALGQGPEFLTYFQNEAQLDKSGLPSDRFFAERPEGSVSTLKIQRTQQEDSAVYLCASSKSWRQGDNQPQHFGDGTRLSIL.

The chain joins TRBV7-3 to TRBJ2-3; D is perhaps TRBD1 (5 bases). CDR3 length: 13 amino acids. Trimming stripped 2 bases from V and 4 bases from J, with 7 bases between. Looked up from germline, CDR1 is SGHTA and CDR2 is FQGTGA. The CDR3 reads CASSLQGADTQYF. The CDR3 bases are TGTGCCAGCAGCTTACAAGGGGCAGATACGCAGTATTTT.